This TCR beta chain was sequenced during a study of human T cells and chemical hapten exposure. Study context: An approximately 2 cm by approximately 2 cm inner upper arm patch received 2% DPC for sensitization. Small pooled library volume differences mainly caused per-sample TCR yield variation.

General observations from the study: Given that the donors had alopecia, their immune response may differ from that seen in healthy people.

TCRdb reprocessed the RACE reads via MiXCR and lists one record per CDR3 protein. The table has around 200,000 distinct CDR3 sequences, 24% seen once; the top ten hold around 2.5%. Concerning this clonotype: Its specificity is not known.

The time point is: patch test 3, about 24 weeks after DPC sensitization. As to treatment: therapeutic diphenylcyclopropenone sensitization with weekly scalp DPC. Blood sampling preceded each patch test application. This CDR3 has 13 residues. Trimming pared 8 bases from V and 5 bases from J, leaving 16 bases between. This TCR was recovered from a woman between 40 and 50 years old with alopecia areata. Some clones in this sample may be carry-over from other donors' samples. The rearrangement uses TRBV12-3 or TRBV12-4 and TRBJ2-7, with D possibly being TRBD2 (6 bases). The sequencing used whole blood, collected in connection with sensitization to the hapten diphenylcyclopropenone (DPC). This chain's CDR3 is CASGKTEGNEQYF. CDR3 DNA sequence: TGTGCCAGCGGGAAAACGGAGGGCAACGAGCAGTACTTC.